Following are 21 T cell receptor beta chains from one sample sequenced in a study of response to subunit inactivated influenza vaccine (dated by TCRdb to 2016 to 2019). According to the study, the label for this sample's time point signals: 45 to 50 days after influenza vaccine administration. Library generation was performed with RT-PCR. The sequencing machine was an Illumina HiSeq 2500. TCRdb applied fastp at Q25 and MiXCR to the public reads, then kept only in-frame beta chains. Each entry is one CDR3 protein sequence, shown with its most common DNA and genes. This sample holds around 500,000 distinct CDR3 sequences; approximately 10% were observed only once. More than 10% of the sample is in the top ten clones. The specimen was PBMCs from blood, collected 40 to 50 days after vaccination. These receptor sequences come from a man in his fifties or sixties who received an inactivated influenza vaccine. Donor details come from another sample of the same person, matched by shared clones.

The CDR3 reads CASSPRNQGVNTEAFF. DNA of the CDR3: TGTGCCAGCAGCCCGAGAAACCAGGGGGTGAACACTGAAGCTTTCTTT. This rearrangement joins TRBV7-2 to TRBJ1-1; TRBD1 agrees at 7 bases. The CDR3 length is 16 residues. Germline V CDR1 and CDR2: SGHTA, FQGNSA. The junction had 9 bases not matched to a gene; V was cut back by 5 bases and J by 0 bases.

This clonotype was found many times. The V gene is TRBV18, the J gene TRBJ1-1; possible D gene TRBD1, 6 bases. This CDR3 has 14 amino acids. CDR1 and CDR2 from the germline V gene are KGHSH and LQKENI. The ends were cut back, 3 bases at V and 0 bases at J, with 8 bases in the middle. CDR3: CASSPDRLNTEAFF. CDR3 coding DNA: TGTGCCAGCTCACCGGACAGATTGAACACTGAAGCTTTCTTT.

The V gene is TRBV6-1, the J gene TRBJ1-1; TRBD1 agrees at 7 bases. The germline gives CDR1 MNHNS, CDR2 SASEGT. Unmatched junction bases numbered 13, after V lost 10 bases and J lost 5 bases. The CDR3 totals 14 residues. The CDR3 here is CATLKTGRKTEAFF. Written as DNA, the CDR3 is TGTGCCACTCTAAAGACAGGGCGGAAAACTGAAGCTTTCTTT.

The sample holds a few counts of this clonotype. This chain joins TRBV7-2 and TRBJ2-7; possibly TRBD2 for D (7 bases). The CDR3 is made up of 13 amino acids. Germline V gene sequence: CDR1 SGHTA, CDR2 FQGNSA. V lost 4 bases to trimming and J lost 7 bases, with 14 bases between them. CDR3 DNA: TGTGCCAGCAGCTATGGGGGGGCGCGGGAGCAGTACTTC. Translation: CASSYGGAREQYF. Combining the CDR3 with reference TRBV7-2 and TRBJ2-7 gives the whole variable domain GAGVSQSPSNKVTEKGKDVELRCDPISGHTALYWYRQSLGQGLEFLIYFQGNSAPDKSGLPSDRFSAERTGGSVSTLTIQRTQQEDSAVYLCASSYGGAREQYFGPGTRLTVT.

This clonotype was seen a few times. This chain links TRBV5-1 with TRBJ2-3; tentative D call: TRBD2 (5 bases). This CDR3 has 15 amino acids. The V gene lost 0 bases and the J gene lost 4 bases, with 12 bases spanning the gap. CDR1 is SGHRS and CDR2 is YFSETQ in the germline V gene. This chain's CDR3 is CASSLGGQRPDTQYF. CDR3 bases: TGCGCCAGCAGCTTGGGAGGGCAGCGCCCAGATACGCAGTATTTT.

This chain joins TRBV11-2 and TRBJ2-6; no firm D call. Trimming removed 5 bases at V and 1 base at J, with 9 bases between. CDR1 and CDR2 from the germline V gene are SGHAT and FQNNGV. The CDR3 is 15 residues long. CDR3 bases: TGTGCCAGCAGCCTACGGAGATCTGGGGCCAACGTCCTGACTTTC. Encoded protein: CASSLRRSGANVLTF. Full variable domain (outside the CDR3, taken from reference TRBV11-2 and TRBJ2-6): EAGVAQSPRYKIIEKRQSVAFWCNPISGHATLYWYQQILGQGPKLLIQFQNNGVVDDSQLPKDRFSAERLKGVDSTLKIQPAKLEDSAVYLCASSLRRSGANVLTFGAGSRLTVL.

Ten or more counts support this clonotype. This chain connects TRBV29-1 to TRBJ1-3; tentative D call: TRBD1 (5 bases). The V end lost 7 bases, the J end lost 0 bases, and 13 bases lay between the germline ends. The CDR3 is made up of 14 amino acids. The germline V gene has CDR1 SQVTM and CDR2 ANQGSEA. For the CDR3, the DNA is TGCAGCGGGCAAGACAGCATCTCTGGAAACACCATATATTTT. Its protein is CSGQDSISGNTIYF. Full variable domain (outside the CDR3, taken from reference TRBV29-1 and TRBJ1-3): SAVISQKPSRDICQRGTSLTIQCQVDSQVTMMFWYRQQPGQSLTLIATANQGSEATYESGFVIDKFPISRPNLTFSTLTVSNMSPEDSSIYLCSGQDSISGNTIYFGEGSWLTVV.

This clonotype was found a few times. This chain connects TRBV15 to TRBJ2-2; D call uncertain. CDR1 is LNHNV and CDR2 is YYDKDF in the germline V gene (reference sequence). The CDR3 length is 13 residues. V was cut by 1 base and J by 7 bases, with 7 bases left in between. CDR3 sequence: CATSRVEHGELFF. The CDR3 DNA reads TGTGCCACCAGCAGAGTCGAGCACGGGGAGCTGTTTTTT.

This clonotype came up a few times. This chain connects TRBV15 to TRBJ2-3, with TRBD2 matching 10 bases. Germline-derived CDR1 and CDR2 are LNHNV and YYDKDF (reference sequence). CDR3 length equals 22 residues. V shed 1 base and J 2 bases; nucleotides not matched to a gene: 21. The CDR3 reads CATSRGPHLAGAPPYDTDTQYF. CDR3 sequence (DNA): TGTGCCACCAGCAGAGGCCCTCATCTAGCGGGGGCCCCCCCTTACGACACAGATACGCAGTATTTT.

CDR3 sequence reads: CASSLVGGGNEKLFF. Written as DNA, the CDR3 is TGTGCCAGCAGCTTAGTCGGGGGGGGGAATGAAAAACTGTTTTTT. The genes are TRBV7-2 and TRBJ1-4; weak D call: TRBD1 (5 bases). The CDR3 runs 15 residues. The germline V gene has CDR1 SGHTA and CDR2 FQGNSA. V was trimmed by 1 base and J by 5 bases, leaving 11 bases between them.

This clonotype occurred many times. This sequence joins TRBV20-1 and TRBJ2-3; the match to TRBD1 covers 11 bases. CDR1 and CDR2 (germline): DFQATT, SNEGSKA (reference sequence). J was trimmed by 2 bases and V by 1 base; bases with no gene match: 5. This CDR3 region has 16 residues. CDR3 coding DNA: TGCAGTGCTAGAGTGGGGACAGGGGGGCCCACAGATACGCAGTATTTT. Translation gives CSARVGTGGPTDTQYF.

The table lists this clonotype with many counts. CDR3 sequence: CASSFGDRGYHEQYF. CDR3 DNA sequence: TGTGCCAGCAGTTTTGGGGACAGGGGGTACCACGAGCAGTACTTC. The V call is TRBV28, the J call TRBJ2-7, with 11 bases aligning to TRBD1. There are 15 residues in the CDR3. Germline-derived CDR1 and CDR2 are MDHEN and SYDVKM. The ends lost 3 bases at V and 5 bases at J; junction bases unmatched: 6.

This clonotype has more than one count but fewer than ten. The chain has TRBV4-1 and TRBJ1-6; D is unclear. V was trimmed by 4 bases and J by 7 bases, leaving 14 bases between them. The germline V gene has CDR1 MGHRA and CDR2 YSYEKL. The CDR3 is made up of 15 amino acids. In nucleotides, the CDR3 is TGCGCCAGCAGCCTTGAGGTACAGCGAAATTCACCCCTCCACTTT. Amino acid sequence: CASSLEVQRNSPLHF.

This clonotype was detected a few times. The gene calls are TRBV11-3 and TRBJ2-7; D is unclear. Trimming removed 3 bases from V and 4 bases from J, with 13 bases in between. CDR3 length: 14 residues. Germline CDR1 is SGHNT and CDR2 is YENEEA. The CDR3 loop reads CASSLNNHAYEQYF. Here the CDR3 DNA reads TGTGCCAGCAGCTTGAACAACCATGCATACGAGCAGTACTTC.

This clonotype has a count of ten or more. This chain joins TRBV20-1 and TRBJ2-1; TRBD2 matches 8 bases. Looked up from germline, CDR1 is DFQATT and CDR2 is SNEGSKA (reference sequence). V trimming: 6 bases; J trimming: 6 bases; junction bases outside the gene matches: 7. The CDR3 covers 13 residues. This CDR3 is CSAQSGSSNEQFF. Here the CDR3 DNA reads TGCAGTGCCCAAAGCGGGAGCTCCAATGAGCAGTTCTTC.

This rearrangement joins TRBV6-6 to TRBJ2-1; the D is unclear. Germline V lookup: CDR1 MNHNY, CDR2 SVGAGI (reference sequence). The V and J ends lost 0 bases and 12 bases respectively, with 6 bases between them. This CDR3 comprises 11 residues. The CDR3 reads CASSYSGRQFF. CDR3 bases: TGTGCCAGCAGTTACTCAGGACGGCAGTTCTTC.

The chain is built from TRBV4-2 and TRBJ2-2; tentatively, D is TRBD1 (6 bases). Germline V gene lookup returns CDR1 LGHNA and CDR2 YNFKEQ. V was trimmed by 0 bases and J by 1 base, leaving 9 bases between them. This CDR3 region has 16 residues. CDR3 residues: CASSQDATGNTGELFF. The CDR3 DNA is TGTGCCAGCAGCCAAGACGCGACAGGGAACACCGGGGAGCTGTTTTTT.

This clonotype was observed many times. This chain connects TRBV4-2 to TRBJ1-1; D gene ambiguous. Per the germline V gene, CDR1 is LGHNA and CDR2 is YNFKEQ. The CDR3 loop spans 15 amino acids. Trimming shortened V by 1 base and J by 3 bases, and 12 bases separated the two germline ends. CDR3 DNA: TGTGCCAGCAGCCAAGCCGGCAAGAGGGACACTGAAGCTTTCTTT. The encoded protein is CASSQAGKRDTEAFF.

This clonotype was seen more than once but under ten times. The gene calls are TRBV18 and TRBJ1-2, with a possible D match to TRBD1 (5 bases). CDR3 length equals 13 residues. The germline gives CDR1 KGHSH, CDR2 LQKENI. V was pared by 2 bases and J by 6 bases, with 10 bases between. The CDR3 coding sequence is TGTGCCAGCTCACCAATCCAGGGCGATGGCTACACCTTC. Residues: CASSPIQGDGYTF.

This clonotype has ten or more counts. This chain joins TRBV29-1 and TRBJ1-4; D call uncertain. The CDR3 loop spans 11 amino acids. The germline gives CDR1 SQVTM, CDR2 ANQGSEA. V lost 4 bases and J 2 bases, leaving 2 bases between the germline ends. CDR3 loop: CSVGTNEKLFF. The CDR3 DNA is TGCAGCGTTGGTACTAATGAAAAACTGTTTTTT. The variable domain in full, with the rest retrieved from reference TRBV29-1 and TRBJ1-4, is SAVISQKPSRDICQRGTSLTIQCQVDSQVTMMFWYRQQPGQSLTLIATANQGSEATYESGFVIDKFPISRPNLTFSTLTVSNMSPEDSSIYLCSVGTNEKLFFGSGTQLSVL.

J is TRBJ2-7 and V is TRBV7-6; 8 nucleotides match TRBD1. Trimming took 5 bases from V and 4 from J; bases not matched to a gene: 7. The germline gives CDR1 SGHVS, CDR2 FNYEAQ. The length of the CDR3 is 14 residues. This chain's CDR3 is CASSPWTGSYEQYF. DNA for the CDR3: TGTGCCAGCAGCCCTTGGACAGGGTCATACGAGCAGTACTTC.